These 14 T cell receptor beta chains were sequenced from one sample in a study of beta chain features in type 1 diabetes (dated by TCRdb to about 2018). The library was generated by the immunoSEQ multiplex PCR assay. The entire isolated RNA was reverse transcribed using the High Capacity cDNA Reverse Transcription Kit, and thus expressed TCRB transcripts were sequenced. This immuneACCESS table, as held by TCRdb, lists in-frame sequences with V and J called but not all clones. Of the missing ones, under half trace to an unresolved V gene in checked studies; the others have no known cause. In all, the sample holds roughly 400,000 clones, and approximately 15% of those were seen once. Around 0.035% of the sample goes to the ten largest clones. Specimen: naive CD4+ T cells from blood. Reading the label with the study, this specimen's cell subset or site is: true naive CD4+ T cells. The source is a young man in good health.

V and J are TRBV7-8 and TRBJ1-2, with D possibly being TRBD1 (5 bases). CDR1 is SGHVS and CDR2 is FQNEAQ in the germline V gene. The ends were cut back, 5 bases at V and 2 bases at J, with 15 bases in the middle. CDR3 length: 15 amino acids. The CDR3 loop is CASSLRETVNYGYTF. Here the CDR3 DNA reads TGTGCCAGCAGCCTAAGGGAGACAGTAAACTATGGCTACACCTTC.

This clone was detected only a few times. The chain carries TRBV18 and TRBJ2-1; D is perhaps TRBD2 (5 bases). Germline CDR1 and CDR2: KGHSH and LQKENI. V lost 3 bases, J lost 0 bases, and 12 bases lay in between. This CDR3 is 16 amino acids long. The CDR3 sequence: CASSPAAGSSYNEQFF. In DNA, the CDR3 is TGTGCCAGCTCACCGGCCGCTGGGAGCTCCTACAATGAGCAGTTCTTC.

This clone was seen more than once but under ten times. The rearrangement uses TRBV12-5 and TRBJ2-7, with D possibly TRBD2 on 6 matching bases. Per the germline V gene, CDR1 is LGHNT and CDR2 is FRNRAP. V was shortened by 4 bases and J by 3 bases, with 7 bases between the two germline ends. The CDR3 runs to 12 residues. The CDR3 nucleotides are TGTGCTAGTGGTTCCGGGAGCTACGAGCAGTACGTC. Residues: CASGSGSYEQYV.

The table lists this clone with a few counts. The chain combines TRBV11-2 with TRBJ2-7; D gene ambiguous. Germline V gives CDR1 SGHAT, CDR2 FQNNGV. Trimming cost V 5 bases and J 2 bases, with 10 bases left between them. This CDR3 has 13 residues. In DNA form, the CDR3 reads TGTGCCAGCAGCGAACGACTGGCCTACGAGCAGTACGTC. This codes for CASSERLAYEQYV.

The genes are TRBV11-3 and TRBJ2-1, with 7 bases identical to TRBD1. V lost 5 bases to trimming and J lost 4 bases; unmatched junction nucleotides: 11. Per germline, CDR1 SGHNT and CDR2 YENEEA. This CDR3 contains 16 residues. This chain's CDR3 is CASSPDGTAGYNEQFF. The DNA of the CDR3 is TGTGCCAGCAGCCCGGACGGGACAGCAGGATACAATGAGCAGTTCTTC.

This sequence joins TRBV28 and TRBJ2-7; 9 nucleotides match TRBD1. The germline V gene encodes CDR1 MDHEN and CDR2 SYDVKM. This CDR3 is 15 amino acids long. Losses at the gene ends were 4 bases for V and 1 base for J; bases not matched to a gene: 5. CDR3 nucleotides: TGTGCCAGCAGTTCCGGACAGGGGTGGTCCTACGAGCAGTACTTC. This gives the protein CASSSGQGWSYEQYF. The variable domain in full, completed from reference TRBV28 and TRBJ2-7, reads DVKVTQSSRYLVKRTGEKVFLECVQDMDHENMFWYRQDPGLGLRLIYFSYDVKMKEKGDIPEGYSVSREKKERFSLILESASTNQTSMYLCASSSGQGWSYEQYFGPGTRLTVT.

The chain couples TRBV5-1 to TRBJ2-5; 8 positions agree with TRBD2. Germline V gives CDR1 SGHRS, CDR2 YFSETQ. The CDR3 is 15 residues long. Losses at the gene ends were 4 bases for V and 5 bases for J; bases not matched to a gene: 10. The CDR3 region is CASSISGTTSETQYF. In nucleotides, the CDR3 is TGCGCCAGCAGCATTAGCGGGACGACGTCGGAGACCCAGTACTTC.

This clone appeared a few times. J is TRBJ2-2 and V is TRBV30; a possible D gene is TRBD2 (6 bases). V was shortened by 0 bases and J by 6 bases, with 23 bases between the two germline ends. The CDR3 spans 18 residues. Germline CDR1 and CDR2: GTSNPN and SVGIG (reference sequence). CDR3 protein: CAWSVLRFAGRRAGELFF. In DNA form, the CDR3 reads TGTGCCTGGAGTGTACTTAGGTTTGCCGGGAGAAGGGCCGGGGAGCTGTTTTTT.

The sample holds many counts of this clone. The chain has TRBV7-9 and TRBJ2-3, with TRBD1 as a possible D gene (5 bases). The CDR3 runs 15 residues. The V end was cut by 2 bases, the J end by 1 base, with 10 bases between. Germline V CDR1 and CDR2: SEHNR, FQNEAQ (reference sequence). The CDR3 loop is CASSLSAGRTDTQYF. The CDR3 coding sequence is TGTGCCAGCAGCTTATCGGCAGGGCGCACAGATACGCAGTATTTT.

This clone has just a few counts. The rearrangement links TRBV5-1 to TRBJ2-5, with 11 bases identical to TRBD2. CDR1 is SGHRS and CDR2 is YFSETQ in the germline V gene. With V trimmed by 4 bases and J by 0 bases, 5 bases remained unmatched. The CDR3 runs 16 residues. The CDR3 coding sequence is TGCGCCAGCAGCCCACCACTAGCGGGGGACCAAGAGACCCAGTACTTC. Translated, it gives CASSPPLAGDQETQYF.

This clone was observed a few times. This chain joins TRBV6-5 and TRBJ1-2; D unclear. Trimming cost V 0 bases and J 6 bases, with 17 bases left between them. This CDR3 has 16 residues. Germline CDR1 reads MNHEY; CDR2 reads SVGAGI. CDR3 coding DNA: TGTGCCAGCAGTTACTCGGTTCCCGAAACTGGGAATGGCTACACCTTC. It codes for CASSYSVPETGNGYTF.

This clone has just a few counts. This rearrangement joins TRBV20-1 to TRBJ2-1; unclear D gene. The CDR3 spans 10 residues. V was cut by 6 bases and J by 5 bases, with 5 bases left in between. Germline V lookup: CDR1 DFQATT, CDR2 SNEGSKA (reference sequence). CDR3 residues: CSALNNEQFF. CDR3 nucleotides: TGCAGTGCCCTCAACAATGAGCAGTTCTTC.

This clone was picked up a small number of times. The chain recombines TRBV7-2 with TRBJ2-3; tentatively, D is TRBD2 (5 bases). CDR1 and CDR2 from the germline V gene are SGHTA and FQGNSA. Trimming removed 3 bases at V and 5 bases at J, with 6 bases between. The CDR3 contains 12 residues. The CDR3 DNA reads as TGTGCCAGCAGCTTCACTAGAGATACGCAGTATTTT. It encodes CASSFTRDTQYF.

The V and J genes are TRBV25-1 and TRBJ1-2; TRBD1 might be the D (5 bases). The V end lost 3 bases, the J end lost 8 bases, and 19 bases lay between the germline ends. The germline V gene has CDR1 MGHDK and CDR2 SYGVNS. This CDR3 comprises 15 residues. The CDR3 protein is CASSETLQVPIGYTF. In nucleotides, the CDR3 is TGTGCCAGCAGTGAGACCCTACAGGTCCCTATCGGCTACACCTTC.